This entry lists 29 T cell receptor beta chains sequenced from one sample in a study of cytomegalovirus exposure and HLA in healthy donors. PCR primers comprised 60 Vbeta and 13 Jbeta primers. Here immunoSEQ multiplex PCR was the method, and the copy in TCRdb shows in-frame clones only, minus some. The sample holds more than 50,000 clones. Sequenced material: PBMCs. These TCRs come from a man in his late teens or twenties in good health and CMV-seropositive.

V gene TRBV2 combines with J gene TRBJ2-3; 14 bases line up with TRBD2. Germline V gives CDR1 SNHLY, CDR2 FYNNEI. V trimming: 4 bases; J trimming: 5 bases; junction bases outside the gene matches: 5. The CDR3 loop spans 16 amino acids. The chain's CDR3 is CASSGRLAGGVDTQYF. DNA of the CDR3: TGTGCCAGCAGTGGTAGACTAGCGGGAGGGGTAGATACGCAGTATTTT.

This chain links TRBV4-1 with TRBJ2-1, with a weak D call TRBD2 (5 bases). Trimming took off 2 bases at V and 15 bases at J, with 23 bases between the two ends. CDR1 MGHRA and CDR2 YSYEKL come from the germline V gene. The CDR3 extends over 15 amino acids. The CDR3: CASSQSFGLSPTSFF. The CDR3 DNA sequence: TGCGCCAGCAGCCAATCCTTCGGACTGTCCCCAACGTCGTTCTTC.

The chain couples TRBV27 to TRBJ1-5, with 8 bases lining up with TRBD1. Germline trimming cut 5 bases from V and 6 bases from J; bases unmatched to any gene: 9. This CDR3 has 15 amino acids. CDR1 and CDR2 (germline): MNHEY, SMNVEV (reference sequence). The CDR3 sequence: CASSGGQGRAQPQHF. For the CDR3, the DNA is TGTGCCAGCAGTGGAGGACAGGGTCGGGCTCAGCCCCAGCATTTT.

The rearrangement links TRBV30 to TRBJ2-1; D might be TRBD1 (6 bases). The CDR3 loop spans 13 amino acids. Germline CDR1 reads GTSNPN; CDR2 reads SVGIG (reference sequence). The V and J ends lost 2 bases and 13 bases respectively, with 18 bases between them. CDR3 region: CAWSLPTGPVQFF. CDR3 DNA sequence: TGTGCCTGGAGTCTCCCAACAGGGCCGGTTCAGTTCTTC.

This sequence joins TRBV19 and TRBJ2-3, with TRBD2 identical over 8 bases. V shed 4 bases and J 4 bases; nucleotides not matched to a gene: 4. Per germline, CDR1 LNHDA and CDR2 SQIVND (reference sequence). The CDR3 is made up of 14 amino acids. The chain's CDR3 is CASSTHSGADTQYF. DNA of the CDR3: TGTGCCAGTAGTACCCATAGCGGGGCAGATACGCAGTATTTT. Drawing the rest from reference TRBV19 and TRBJ2-3, the complete variable domain is DGGITQSPKYLFRKEGQNVTLSCEQNLNHDAMYWYRQDPGQGLRLIYYSQIVNDFQKGDIAEGYSVSREKKESFPLTVTSAQKNPTAFYLCASSTHSGADTQYFGPGTRLTVL.

The chain has TRBV6-4 and TRBJ1-2; TRBD1 agrees at 7 bases. The V and J ends lost 7 bases and 6 bases, in that order; junction bases with no gene match: 17. The CDR3 is 16 residues long. CDR1 and CDR2 (germline): MRHNA, SNTAGT. The CDR3 sequence is CASTKPGQRLRDGYTF. CDR3 nucleotides: TGTGCCAGCACCAAGCCGGGACAGCGTCTTCGGGATGGCTACACCTTC.

The chain joins TRBV11-2 to TRBJ2-5; 8 bases map to TRBD1. V shed 2 bases, J shed 0 bases, and the junction held 14 bases outside the gene matches. Germline V gene data show CDR1 as SGHAT and CDR2 as FQNNGV. The CDR3 consists of 19 residues. The CDR3 DNA reads as TGTGCCAGCAGCTTAACTCCGGGACAGGCGATGTATAACCAAGAGACCCAGTACTTC. This translates into CASSLTPGQAMYNQETQYF.

In nucleotides, the CDR3 is TGTGCCAGCAGTTTGGGCCCAGAGACCCAGTACTTC. Protein: CASSLGPETQYF. V is TRBV28 and J is TRBJ2-5; no clear D. The germline V and J ends were trimmed by 3 bases and 4 bases, with 6 bases remaining between them. Germline V CDR1 and CDR2: MDHEN, SYDVKM. The CDR3 runs to 12 residues.

This rearrangement joins TRBV19 to TRBJ2-7; 9 bases are shared with TRBD2. Germline V lookup: CDR1 LNHDA, CDR2 SQIVND (reference sequence). The CDR3 is made up of 15 amino acids. J gave up 3 bases and V 5 bases, and 8 bases lay outside the gene matches. The DNA of the CDR3 is TGTGCCAGTAGTTCGCGGACTAGCGAAAACTACGAGCAGTACTTC. Amino acids: CASSSRTSENYEQYF.

The J gene is TRBJ2-2, the V gene TRBV2; 9 positions agree with TRBD2. There are 12 residues in the CDR3. Germline values: CDR1 SNHLY, CDR2 FYNNEI. The V gene end was trimmed by 7 bases and the J gene end by 13 bases; junction bases not matched to a gene: 7. The CDR3 spells CASKAGGLWLFF. The CDR3 bases are TGTGCCAGCAAAGCGGGAGGTCTATGGCTGTTTTTT.

The rearrangement links TRBV5-4 to TRBJ1-1, with 9 bases lining up with TRBD1. CDR1 is SGHNT and CDR2 is YYREEE in the germline V gene (reference sequence). The CDR3 length is 15 residues. V was pared by 4 bases and J by 5 bases, with 9 bases of the junction left unmatched. The CDR3 coding sequence is TGTGCCAGCAGCGTCCCGGGACAGGGAACGACTGAAGCTTTCTTT. Amino acids: CASSVPGQGTTEAFF.

J is TRBJ2-4 and V is TRBV5-4, with D perhaps matching TRBD1 (5 bases). The germline gives CDR1 SGHNT, CDR2 YYREEE (reference sequence). CDR3 length: 13 amino acids. V lost 0 bases and J 9 bases, leaving 10 bases between the germline ends. CDR3 coding DNA: TGTGCCAGCAGCTTGGGGCAGGGTCCCATTCAGTACTTC. It is translated as CASSLGQGPIQYF.

This rearrangement joins TRBV4-1 to TRBJ2-5; weak D call: TRBD1 (6 bases). The length of the CDR3 is 14 residues. Trimming pared 0 bases from V and 5 bases from J, leaving 10 bases between. Germline assignment: CDR1 MGHRA and CDR2 YSYEKL. CDR3 amino acids: CASSQDRGRETQYF. The CDR3, as DNA: TGCGCCAGCAGCCAAGACAGGGGAAGGGAGACCCAGTACTTC.

CDR3 protein: CASSQVGLAGGPFF. Written as DNA, the CDR3 is TGTGCCAGCAGCCAAGTGGGACTAGCGGGAGGACCGTTCTTC. The chain uses TRBV11-2 and TRBJ2-1, with 15 bases identical to TRBD2. Germline V gene data show CDR1 as SGHAT and CDR2 as FQNNGV. Germline trimming cut 5 bases from V and 15 bases from J; bases unmatched to any gene: 8. This CDR3 contains 14 residues.

V is TRBV5-1 and J is TRBJ2-7; TRBD2 agrees at 12 bases. The germline gives CDR1 SGHRS, CDR2 YFSETQ. This CDR3 spans 14 amino acids. V was clipped by 7 bases and J by 2 bases; unmatched bases: 4. The CDR3 coding sequence is TGCGCCAGCGGCCGGACTAGCGGGACCTACGAGCAGTACTTC. It translates to CASGRTSGTYEQYF.

The V and J genes are TRBV30 and TRBJ2-5; D might be TRBD1 (6 bases). Germline V gives CDR1 GTSNPN, CDR2 SVGIG (reference sequence). CDR3 length equals 13 residues. The V end was cut by 2 bases, the J end by 12 bases, with 19 bases between. This CDR3 is CAWSPGVEVPKYF. CDR3 nucleotide sequence: TGTGCCTGGAGTCCAGGGGTCGAAGTCCCGAAGTACTTC.

The genes are TRBV20-1 and TRBJ2-3; no clear D gene. In germline, CDR1 is DFQATT, CDR2 SNEGSKA (reference sequence). V lost 3 bases, J lost 11 bases, and 12 bases lay in between. This CDR3 has 11 amino acids. The CDR3 loop is CSASPELWQYF. CDR3 in DNA: TGCAGTGCTAGCCCGGAGTTATGGCAGTATTTT.

The rearrangement links TRBV6-5 to TRBJ2-7, with TRBD2 as a possible D gene (6 bases). The CDR3 has 15 amino acids. Germline lookup yields CDR1 MNHEY and CDR2 SVGAGI. V was shortened by 0 bases and J by 3 bases, with 12 bases between the two germline ends. The CDR3 DNA follows: TGTGCCAGCAGTTACTCCAGCGGGCAAATCTACGAGCAGTACTTC. This encodes CASSYSSGQIYEQYF.

The V call is TRBV5-4, the J call TRBJ1-2, with D perhaps TRBD1 (6 bases). CDR3 size: 16 residues. Germline V lookup: CDR1 SGHNT, CDR2 YYREEE (reference sequence). The V end was cut by 1 base, the J end by 4 bases, with 17 bases between. The chain's CDR3 is CASSLIMDSLFYGYTF. For the CDR3, the DNA is TGTGCCAGCAGCTTGATTATGGACAGCCTTTTCTATGGCTACACCTTC.

To note about this clone: Within the sample, other DNA sequences also encode this same CDR3. The chain has TRBV5-1 and TRBJ2-5; 7 bases line up with TRBD1. The CDR3 contains 16 residues. V lost 3 bases to trimming and J lost 5 bases; unmatched junction nucleotides: 13. In germline, CDR1 is SGHRS, CDR2 YFSETQ. This CDR3 reads CASSSAQGTVGETQYF. The CDR3 nucleotides are TGCGCCAGCAGCTCGGCACAGGGGACCGTCGGCGAGACCCAGTACTTC.

The chain is built from TRBV27 and TRBJ2-7, with D perhaps TRBD2 (5 bases). The CDR3 is made up of 14 amino acids. V was pared by 0 bases and J by 2 bases, with 8 bases between. Per germline, CDR1 MNHEY and CDR2 SMNVEV (reference sequence). The CDR3 nucleotides are TGTGCCAGCAGTTTATCGCCCGGGGCCTACGAGCAGTACTTC. It specifies CASSLSPGAYEQYF.

The rearrangement uses TRBV30 and TRBJ2-7; TRBD1 agrees at 7 bases. CDR1 and CDR2 from the germline V gene are GTSNPN and SVGIG (reference sequence). The CDR3 loop spans 14 amino acids. V lost 2 bases to trimming and J lost 3 bases; unmatched junction nucleotides: 7. CDR3 residues: CAWSSPRGSYEQYF. CDR3 in DNA: TGTGCCTGGAGTTCCCCCAGGGGGAGCTACGAGCAGTACTTC.

The chain uses TRBV4-1 and TRBJ2-7, with D perhaps matching TRBD2 (7 bases). Trimming removed 1 base from V and 2 bases from J, with 12 bases in between. Germline CDR1 is MGHRA and CDR2 is YSYEKL. This CDR3 comprises 15 residues. In DNA, the CDR3 is TGCGCCAGCAGCCAAGGGGAAGGGGGGGCCTACGAGCAGTACTTC. Encoded protein: CASSQGEGGAYEQYF.

The chain carries TRBV27 and TRBJ2-1, with D possibly matching TRBD1 (6 bases). The CDR3 runs to 15 residues. V lost 5 bases, J lost 4 bases, and 15 bases lay in between. Germline V gene lookup returns CDR1 MNHEY and CDR2 SMNVEV (reference sequence). Here the CDR3 reads CASSPRQAGYNEQFF. CDR3 bases: TGTGCCAGCAGTCCTAGACAGGCAGGGTACAATGAGCAGTTCTTC.

The V and J genes are TRBV2 and TRBJ2-6; TRBD1 matches 9 bases. Germline V gene data show CDR1 as SNHLY and CDR2 as FYNNEI. V trimming: 5 bases; J trimming: 0 bases; junction bases outside the gene matches: 11. The CDR3 extends over 19 amino acids. This CDR3 is CASSYTGTGIYSGANVLTF. CDR3 coding DNA: TGTGCCAGCAGTTATACCGGGACAGGGATTTACTCTGGGGCCAACGTCCTGACTTTC.

The chain combines TRBV6-5 with TRBJ2-3; TRBD1 aligns across 7 bases. Germline CDR1 MNHEY, CDR2 SVGAGI. The CDR3 loop spans 15 amino acids. The trim removed 4 bases at V and 5 bases at J, leaving 9 bases unmatched. CDR3 sequence (DNA): TGTGCCAGCAGTTTATACCCTCAGGGGGAAGATACGCAGTATTTT. Its protein is CASSLYPQGEDTQYF.

This chain uses TRBV28 with TRBJ2-5, with 8 nucleotides matching TRBD2. CDR3 size: 15 residues. The V gene's germline CDR1 is MDHEN and CDR2 SYDVKM. V lost 6 bases, J lost 3 bases, and 9 bases stayed unmatched. The CDR3 region has the DNA TGTGCCAGCAGCTTTCCCGAACTAGCGGAAGAGACCCAGTACTTC. It is translated as CASSFPELAEETQYF.

V is TRBV5-1 and J is TRBJ1-1; D is perhaps TRBD1 (6 bases). Germline CDR1 is SGHRS and CDR2 is YFSETQ. The CDR3 is 13 residues long. V lost 7 bases and J 1 base, leaving 11 bases between the germline ends. The CDR3 sequence: CASVGQENTEAFF. Written as DNA, the CDR3 is TGCGCCAGCGTGGGACAAGAGAACACTGAAGCTTTCTTT.

This chain links TRBV4-1 with TRBJ2-5, with D possibly being TRBD1 (5 bases). The J call is in doubt because the DNA end fits TRBJ2-7 better. The CDR3 spans 14 residues. Germline values: CDR1 MGHRA, CDR2 YSYEKL. DNA for the CDR3: TGCGCCAGCAGCGACAGTCACCCCTCCTACGAGCAGTACTTC. Protein sequence: CASSDSHPSYEQYF.